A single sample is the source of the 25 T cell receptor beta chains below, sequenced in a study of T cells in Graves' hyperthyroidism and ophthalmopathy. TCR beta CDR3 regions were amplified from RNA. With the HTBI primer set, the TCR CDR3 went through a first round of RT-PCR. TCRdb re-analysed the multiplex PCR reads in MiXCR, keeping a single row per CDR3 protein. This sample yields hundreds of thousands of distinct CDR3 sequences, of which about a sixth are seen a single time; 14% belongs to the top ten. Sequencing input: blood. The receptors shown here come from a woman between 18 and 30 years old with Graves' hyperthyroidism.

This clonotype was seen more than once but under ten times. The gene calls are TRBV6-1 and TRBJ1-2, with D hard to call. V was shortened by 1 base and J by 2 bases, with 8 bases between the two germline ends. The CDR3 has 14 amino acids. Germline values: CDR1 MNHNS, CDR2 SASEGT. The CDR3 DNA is TGTGCCAGCAGTGAAGGAGGCGCGAACTATGGCTACACCTTC. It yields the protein CASSEGGANYGYTF.

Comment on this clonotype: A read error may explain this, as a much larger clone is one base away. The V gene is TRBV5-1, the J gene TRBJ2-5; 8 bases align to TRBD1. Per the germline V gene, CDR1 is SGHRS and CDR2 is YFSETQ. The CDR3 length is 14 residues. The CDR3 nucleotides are TGTGCCAGCAGCCGGACAGGGTTCCAGGAGACCCAGTACTTC. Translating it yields CASSRTGFQETQYF.

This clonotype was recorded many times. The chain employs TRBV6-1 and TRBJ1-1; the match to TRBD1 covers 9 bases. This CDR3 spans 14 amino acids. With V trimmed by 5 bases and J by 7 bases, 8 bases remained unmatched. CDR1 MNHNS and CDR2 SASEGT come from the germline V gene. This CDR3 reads CASSPPPGQGEAFF. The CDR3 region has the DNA TGTGCCAGCAGTCCCCCACCGGGACAGGGTGAAGCTTTCTTT.

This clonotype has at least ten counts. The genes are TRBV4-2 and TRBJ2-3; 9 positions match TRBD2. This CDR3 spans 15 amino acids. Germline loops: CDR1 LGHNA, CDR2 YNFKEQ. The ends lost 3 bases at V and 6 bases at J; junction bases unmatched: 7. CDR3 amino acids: CASSQETSGGDTQYF. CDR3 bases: TGTGCCAGCAGCCAGGAGACTAGCGGTGGGGATACGCAGTATTTT.

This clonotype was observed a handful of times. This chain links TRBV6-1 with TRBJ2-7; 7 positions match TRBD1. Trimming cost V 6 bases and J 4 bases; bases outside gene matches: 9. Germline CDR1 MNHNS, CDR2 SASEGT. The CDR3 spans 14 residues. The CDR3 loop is CASSLRGTLYEQYF. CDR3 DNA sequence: TGTGCCAGCAGCCTCAGGGGGACCCTGTACGAGCAGTACTTC.

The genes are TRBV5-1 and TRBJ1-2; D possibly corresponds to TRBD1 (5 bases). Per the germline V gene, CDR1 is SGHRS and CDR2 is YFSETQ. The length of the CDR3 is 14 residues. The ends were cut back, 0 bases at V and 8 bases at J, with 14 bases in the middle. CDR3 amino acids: CASSLVRGSKGYTF. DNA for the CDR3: TGCGCCAGCAGCTTGGTTCGGGGGTCTAAAGGCTACACCTTC.

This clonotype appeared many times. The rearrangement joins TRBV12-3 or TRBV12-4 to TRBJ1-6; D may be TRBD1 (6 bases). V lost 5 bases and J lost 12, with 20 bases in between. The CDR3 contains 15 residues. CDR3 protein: CASSPRQAKSRPLHF. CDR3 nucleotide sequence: TGTGCCAGCAGTCCCCGACAGGCCAAGAGCAGACCCCTCCACTTT.

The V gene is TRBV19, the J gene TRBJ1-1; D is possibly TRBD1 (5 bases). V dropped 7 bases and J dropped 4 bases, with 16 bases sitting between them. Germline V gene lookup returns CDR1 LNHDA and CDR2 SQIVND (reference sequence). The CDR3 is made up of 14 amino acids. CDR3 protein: CASNLGPGSTEAFF. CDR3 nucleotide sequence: TGTGCCAGTAACTTGGGGCCGGGTAGCACTGAAGCTTTCTTT.

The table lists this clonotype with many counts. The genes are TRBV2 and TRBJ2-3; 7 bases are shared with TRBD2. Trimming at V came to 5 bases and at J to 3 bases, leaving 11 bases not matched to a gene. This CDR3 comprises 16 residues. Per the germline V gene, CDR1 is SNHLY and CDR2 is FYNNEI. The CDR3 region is CASSLQTSLRTDTQYF. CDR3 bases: TGTGCCAGCAGTTTACAGACTAGCCTGCGAACAGATACGCAGTATTTT.

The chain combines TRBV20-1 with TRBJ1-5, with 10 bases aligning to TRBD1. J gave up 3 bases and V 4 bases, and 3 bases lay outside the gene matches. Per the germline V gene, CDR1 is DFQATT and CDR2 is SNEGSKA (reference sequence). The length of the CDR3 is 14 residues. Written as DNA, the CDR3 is TGCAGTGCTACCGGGACAGGGGTCAATCAGCCCCAGCATTTT. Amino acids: CSATGTGVNQPQHF.

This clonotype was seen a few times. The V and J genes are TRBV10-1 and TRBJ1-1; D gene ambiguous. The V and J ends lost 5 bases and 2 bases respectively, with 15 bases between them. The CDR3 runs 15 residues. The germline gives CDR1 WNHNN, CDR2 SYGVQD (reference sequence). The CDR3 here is CASSTGRQGNTEAFF. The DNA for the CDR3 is TGCGCCAGCAGTACTGGCCGCCAAGGTAACACTGAAGCTTTCTTT.

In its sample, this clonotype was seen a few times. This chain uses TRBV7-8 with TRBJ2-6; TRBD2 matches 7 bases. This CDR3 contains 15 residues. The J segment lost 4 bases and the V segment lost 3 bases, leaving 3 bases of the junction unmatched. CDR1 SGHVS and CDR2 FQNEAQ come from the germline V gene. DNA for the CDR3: TGTGCCAGCAGCTTGACTAGCTCCGGGGCCAACGTCCTGACTTTC. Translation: CASSLTSSGANVLTF.

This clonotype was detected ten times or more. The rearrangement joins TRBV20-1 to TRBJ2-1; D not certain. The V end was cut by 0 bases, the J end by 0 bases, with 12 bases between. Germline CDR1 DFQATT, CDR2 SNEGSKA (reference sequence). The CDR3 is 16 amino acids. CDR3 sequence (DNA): TGCAGTGCTAGAGATCCCAGGCCCAGCTCCTACAATGAGCAGTTCTTC. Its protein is CSARDPRPSSYNEQFF.

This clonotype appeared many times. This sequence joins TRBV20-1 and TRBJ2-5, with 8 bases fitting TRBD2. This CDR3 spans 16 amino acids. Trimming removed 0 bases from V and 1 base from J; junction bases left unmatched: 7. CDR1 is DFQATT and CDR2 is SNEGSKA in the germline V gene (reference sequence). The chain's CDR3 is CSARDTRTSGQETQYF. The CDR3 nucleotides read TGCAGTGCTAGAGATACCCGAACTAGCGGCCAAGAGACCCAGTACTTC.

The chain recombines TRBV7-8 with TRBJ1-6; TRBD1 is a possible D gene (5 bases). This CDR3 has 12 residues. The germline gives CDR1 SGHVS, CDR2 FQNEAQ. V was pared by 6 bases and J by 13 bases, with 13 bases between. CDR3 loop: CASRLTRDPLHF. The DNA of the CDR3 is TGTGCCAGCAGGTTGACAAGGGACCCCCTCCACTTT.

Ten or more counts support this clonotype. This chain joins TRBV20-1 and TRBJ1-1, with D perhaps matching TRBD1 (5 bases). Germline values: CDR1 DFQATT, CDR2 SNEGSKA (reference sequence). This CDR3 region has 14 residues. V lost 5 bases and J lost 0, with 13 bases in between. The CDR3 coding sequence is TGCAGTGCTCTCAGGGCACCCATGAACACTGAAGCTTTCTTT. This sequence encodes CSALRAPMNTEAFF.

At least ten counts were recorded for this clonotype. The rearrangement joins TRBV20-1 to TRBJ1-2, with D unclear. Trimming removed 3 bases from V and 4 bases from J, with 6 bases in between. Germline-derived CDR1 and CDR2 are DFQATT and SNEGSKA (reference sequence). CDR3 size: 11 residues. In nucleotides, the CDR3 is TGCAGTGCTAGGGCCGGCTATGGCTACACCTTC. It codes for CSARAGYGYTF.

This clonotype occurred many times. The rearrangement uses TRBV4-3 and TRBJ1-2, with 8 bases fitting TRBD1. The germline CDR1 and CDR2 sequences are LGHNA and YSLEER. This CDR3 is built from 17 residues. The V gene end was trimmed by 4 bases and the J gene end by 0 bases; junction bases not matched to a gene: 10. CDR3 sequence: CASSPRDRNLSNYGYTF. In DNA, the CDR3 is TGCGCCAGCAGCCCCCGGGACAGGAACTTATCTAACTATGGCTACACCTTC.

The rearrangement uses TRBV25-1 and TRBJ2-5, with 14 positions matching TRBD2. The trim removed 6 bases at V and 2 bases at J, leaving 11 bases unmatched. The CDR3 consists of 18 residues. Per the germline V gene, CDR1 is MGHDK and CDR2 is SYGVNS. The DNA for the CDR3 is TGTGCCAGCAGCGATCCCGGGACTAGCGGGAGATCACAAGAGACCCAGTACTTC. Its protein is CASSDPGTSGRSQETQYF.

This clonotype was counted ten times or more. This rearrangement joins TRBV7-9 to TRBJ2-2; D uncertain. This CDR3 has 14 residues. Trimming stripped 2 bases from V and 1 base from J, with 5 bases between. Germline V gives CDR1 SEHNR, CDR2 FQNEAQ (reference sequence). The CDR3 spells CASSLQENTGELFF. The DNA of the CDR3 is TGTGCCAGCAGCTTACAGGAGAACACCGGGGAGCTGTTTTTT.

The CDR3 DNA follows: TGCGCCAGCAGCTCAATCGACAGGGCGTATTCCTACAATGAGCAGTTCTTC. It is translated as CASSSIDRAYSYNEQFF. The chain is built from TRBV5-1 and TRBJ2-1, with TRBD1 matching over 7 bases. The germline CDR1 and CDR2 sequences are SGHRS and YFSETQ. The CDR3 is 17 residues long. J lost 1 base, V lost 3 bases, and 10 bases had no gene match.

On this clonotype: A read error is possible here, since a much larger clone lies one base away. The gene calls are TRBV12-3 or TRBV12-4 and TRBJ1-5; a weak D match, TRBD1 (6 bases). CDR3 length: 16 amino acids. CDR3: CASSTQDRVFNQPQRF. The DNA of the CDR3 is TGTGCCAGCAGTACCCAGGACAGAGTATTCAATCAGCCCCAGCGTTTT.

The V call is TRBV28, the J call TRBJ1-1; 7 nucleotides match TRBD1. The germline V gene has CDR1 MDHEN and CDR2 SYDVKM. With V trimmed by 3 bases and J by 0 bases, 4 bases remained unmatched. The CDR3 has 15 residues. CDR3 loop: CASSFLGGLNTEAFF. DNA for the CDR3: TGTGCCAGCAGTTTTCTAGGGGGCCTGAACACTGAAGCTTTCTTT.

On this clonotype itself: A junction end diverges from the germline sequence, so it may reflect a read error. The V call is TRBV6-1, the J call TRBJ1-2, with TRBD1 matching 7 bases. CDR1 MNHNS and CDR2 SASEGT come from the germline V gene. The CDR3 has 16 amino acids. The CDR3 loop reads CASRRDSLLGNYGCTF. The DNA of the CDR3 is TGTGCCAGCCGCCGGGACAGTCTTTTGGGCAACTATGGCTGCACCTTC.

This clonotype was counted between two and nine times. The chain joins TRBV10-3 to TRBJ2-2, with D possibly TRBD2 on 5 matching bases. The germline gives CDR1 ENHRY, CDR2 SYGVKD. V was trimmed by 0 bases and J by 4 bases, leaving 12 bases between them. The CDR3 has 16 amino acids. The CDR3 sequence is CAISESRAEFTGELFF. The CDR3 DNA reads TGTGCCATCAGTGAGTCGAGAGCGGAATTCACCGGGGAGCTGTTTTTT.